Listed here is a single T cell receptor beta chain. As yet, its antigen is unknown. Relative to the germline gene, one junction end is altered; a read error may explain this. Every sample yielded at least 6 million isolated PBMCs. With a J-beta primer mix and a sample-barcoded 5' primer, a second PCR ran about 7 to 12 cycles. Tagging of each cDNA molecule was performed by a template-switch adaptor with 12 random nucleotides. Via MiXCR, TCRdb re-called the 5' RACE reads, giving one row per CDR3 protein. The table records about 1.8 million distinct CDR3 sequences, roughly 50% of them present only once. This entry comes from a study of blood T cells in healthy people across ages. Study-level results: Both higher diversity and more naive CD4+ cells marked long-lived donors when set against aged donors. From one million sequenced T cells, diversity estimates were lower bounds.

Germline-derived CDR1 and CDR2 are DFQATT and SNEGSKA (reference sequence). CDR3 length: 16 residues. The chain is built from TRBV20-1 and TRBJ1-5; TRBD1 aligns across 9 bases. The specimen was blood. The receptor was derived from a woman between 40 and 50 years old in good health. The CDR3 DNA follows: TGCAGTACTAGAGTTCTGGGACAGGGAGAAAGTCAGCCCCAGCATTTT. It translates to CSTRVLGQGESQPQHF.